The 30 T cell receptor beta chains below all came from one sample that was sequenced in a study of T cell changes during pregnancy in multiple sclerosis. Repertoires were generated with immunoSEQ multiplex PCR, while TCRdb's copy carries only in-frame clones and drops some. Among fewer than 90,000 clones listed, approximately 95% were seen once. The source material was peripheral blood, sampled after pregnancy. These receptors all stem from a female donor in good health, enrolled as a control in a pregnancy study.

The chain links TRBV2 to TRBJ2-2; weak D call: TRBD1 (5 bases). Germline V gene sequence: CDR1 SNHLY, CDR2 FYNNEI. Trimming cost V 7 bases and J 7 bases, with 10 bases left between them. The CDR3 extends over 12 amino acids. CDR3 nucleotides: TGTGCCAGCACCAAGACAGTCGGGGAGCTGTTTTTT. Its translation is CASTKTVGELFF.

The rearrangement joins TRBV7-9 to TRBJ2-5; 13 bases align to TRBD2. J lost 6 bases, V lost 5 bases, and 6 bases had no gene match. Per the germline V gene, CDR1 is SEHNR and CDR2 is FQNEAQ (reference sequence). The CDR3 has 15 amino acids. In nucleotides, the CDR3 is TGTGCCAGCAGCCGGACTAGCGGGAGTGCAAAGACCCAGTACTTC. The encoded protein is CASSRTSGSAKTQYF.

The rearrangement uses TRBV5-1 and TRBJ2-7; D is possibly TRBD1 (7 bases). Looked up from germline, CDR1 is SGHRS and CDR2 is YFSETQ. V shed 4 bases and J shed 0 bases, with 14 bases lying between them. The CDR3 consists of 15 residues. CDR3 sequence: CASSPGGGYSYEQYF. The CDR3 nucleotides read TGCGCCAGCAGCCCCGGAGGGGGCTACTCCTACGAGCAGTACTTC.

This clone was recorded a few times. V usage is TRBV30 and J usage is TRBJ2-7, with 9 bases aligning to TRBD1. CDR1 and CDR2 from the germline V gene are GTSNPN and SVGIG (reference sequence). V was clipped by 7 bases and J by 7 bases; unmatched bases: 11. The CDR3 totals 13 residues. Written as DNA, the CDR3 is TGTGCCTCCGAGGACAGGGGATTAGGGGAGCAGTACTTC. It specifies CASEDRGLGEQYF. Full variable domain (remainder filled in from reference TRBV30 and TRBJ2-7): SQTIHQWPATLVQPVGSPLSLECTVEGTSNPNLYWYRQAAGRGLQLLFYSVGIGQISSEVPQNLSASRPQDRQFILSSKKLLLSDSGFYLCASEDRGLGEQYFGPGTRLTVT.

V and J are TRBV27 and TRBJ2-7; no firm D call. The CDR3 totals 13 residues. The V and J ends lost 3 bases and 2 bases respectively, with 8 bases between them. Per the germline V gene, CDR1 is MNHEY and CDR2 is SMNVEV (reference sequence). DNA of the CDR3: TGTGCCAGCAGTTTGGGCAGTACCTACGAGCAGTACTTC. This codes for CASSLGSTYEQYF.

The chain couples TRBV14 to TRBJ2-6; weak D call: TRBD1 (6 bases). V lost 7 bases and J lost 1, with 26 bases in between. Per the germline V gene, CDR1 is SGHDN and CDR2 is FVKESK. The CDR3 totals 20 residues. For the CDR3, the DNA is TGTGCCAGCATCAAAGGGAGCAGGGGCACCCCCCGGTCTGGGGCCAACGTCCTGACTTTC. This gives the protein CASIKGSRGTPRSGANVLTF.

This chain joins TRBV19 and TRBJ1-5; 8 positions match TRBD1. CDR1 is LNHDA, CDR2 SQIVND, per germline (reference sequence). The length of the CDR3 is 16 residues. Unmatched junction bases numbered 6, after V lost 1 base and J lost 4 bases. In DNA, the CDR3 is TGTGCCAGTAGTATAGTACCCGACAGGGGAAATCAGCCCCAGCATTTT. It is translated as CASSIVPDRGNQPQHF.

The rearrangement joins TRBV9 to TRBJ2-6; D may be TRBD1 (6 bases). The CDR3 has 15 residues. The germline V and J ends were trimmed by 4 bases and 12 bases, with 20 bases remaining between them. The germline V gene encodes CDR1 SGDLS and CDR2 YYNGEE. In nucleotides, the CDR3 is TGTGCCAGCAGCCCCACCCCCGGACAGTACAGCGTCCTGACTTTC. Translating it yields CASSPTPGQYSVLTF.

The chain has TRBV9 and TRBJ1-1; D remains ambiguous. Germline V gives CDR1 SGDLS, CDR2 YYNGEE. V was shortened by 3 bases and J by 1 base, with 7 bases between the two germline ends. CDR3 size: 13 residues. The CDR3 DNA reads TGTGCCAGCAGCGCCCGACAGAACACTGAAGCTTTCTTT. This encodes CASSARQNTEAFF.

The gene calls are TRBV5-1 and TRBJ2-1; maybe TRBD2 (5 bases). This CDR3 comprises 13 residues. Germline V lookup: CDR1 SGHRS, CDR2 YFSETQ. The V and J ends lost 1 base and 5 bases respectively, with 7 bases between them. The CDR3: CASSLSGNNEQFF. In nucleotides, the CDR3 is TGCGCCAGCAGCTTGAGCGGTAACAATGAGCAGTTCTTC.

The V and J genes are TRBV4-2 and TRBJ2-7; 8 nucleotides align to TRBD1. V gave up 0 bases and J gave up 6 bases; unmatched junction bases: 1. The CDR3 has 13 residues. The germline V gene encodes CDR1 LGHNA and CDR2 YNFKEQ. The CDR3 spells CASSQEQGGEQYF. In DNA form, the CDR3 reads TGTGCCAGCAGCCAAGAACAGGGGGGCGAGCAGTACTTC.

The V and J genes are TRBV5-8 and TRBJ2-7; 7 bases agree with TRBD1. V lost 4 bases, J lost 3 bases, and 7 bases stayed unmatched. This CDR3 contains 14 residues. The germline V gene encodes CDR1 SGHTS and CDR2 YDEGEE. The CDR3 is CASSTTGSLYEQYF. The CDR3 bases are TGTGCCAGCAGCACGACAGGGAGCCTCTACGAGCAGTACTTC.

The chain employs TRBV6-1 and TRBJ2-7, with D tentatively TRBD1 (5 bases). Germline-derived CDR1 and CDR2 are MNHNS and SASEGT. This CDR3 contains 14 residues. The V end was cut by 4 bases, the J end by 0 bases, with 10 bases between. The CDR3, as DNA: TGTGCCAGCAGTGTAAGGGGAAGCTCCTACGAGCAGTACTTC. This codes for CASSVRGSSYEQYF.

The V call is TRBV5-1, the J call TRBJ2-7; D is undetermined. The length of the CDR3 is 14 residues. The germline gives CDR1 SGHRS, CDR2 YFSETQ. Trimming shortened V by 4 bases and J by 0 bases, and 11 bases separated the two germline ends. CDR3 region: CASSSTVSSYEQYF. The CDR3 region has the DNA TGCGCCAGCAGCAGTACGGTTAGCTCCTACGAGCAGTACTTC.

This clone was detected once. V gene TRBV6-1 combines with J gene TRBJ2-1; D remains unclear. The CDR3 consists of 13 residues. Trimming removed 9 bases at V and 6 bases at J, with 15 bases between. The germline V gene encodes CDR1 MNHNS and CDR2 SASEGT. The CDR3 DNA reads as TGTGCCAGTACTATCTCGAATATCAATGAGCAGTTCTTC. Encoded protein: CASTISNINEQFF.

This clone was detected only once. This chain connects TRBV15 to TRBJ2-2, with TRBD1 identical over 7 bases. Trimming took 5 bases from V and 1 from J; bases not matched to a gene: 10. This CDR3 is 17 amino acids long. Germline V gene sequence: CDR1 LNHNV, CDR2 YYDKDF (reference sequence). The DNA of the CDR3 is TGTGCCACCAGCCAATCACAGGGGTCGTTGAACACCGGGGAGCTGTTTTTT. Residues: CATSQSQGSLNTGELFF.

The V and J genes are TRBV11-1 and TRBJ2-1, with TRBD2 as a possible D gene (6 bases). CDR3 length equals 14 residues. Trimming took 3 bases from V and 2 from J, leaving 8 bases between them. Germline V gives CDR1 SGHAT, CDR2 FQDESV (reference sequence). CDR3 protein: CASSLTGAYNEQFF. CDR3 nucleotide sequence: TGTGCCAGCAGCTTGACGGGAGCCTACAATGAGCAGTTCTTC.

The chain joins TRBV11-2 to TRBJ2-2; D may be TRBD1 (5 bases). With 0 bases removed from V and 8 bases from J, the gap between germline ends came to 16 bases. The CDR3 totals 16 residues. CDR1 and CDR2 from the germline V gene are SGHAT and FQNNGV. CDR3 sequence reads: CASSLDVGQSKGELFF. The CDR3 DNA follows: TGTGCCAGCAGCTTAGATGTGGGGCAGTCTAAAGGGGAGCTGTTTTTT.

This chain links TRBV27 with TRBJ2-7; maybe TRBD1 (6 bases). CDR1 MNHEY and CDR2 SMNVEV come from the germline V gene (reference sequence). The CDR3 totals 12 residues. Deletions cut 2 bases from V and 7 bases from J, with 9 bases between. Here the CDR3 reads CASSLEGVEQYF. The CDR3 nucleotides are TGTGCCAGCAGTTTAGAGGGGGTTGAGCAGTACTTC.

J is TRBJ2-1 and V is TRBV5-1, with a tentative D call TRBD1 (6 bases). The CDR3 sequence is 16 residues long. Trimming removed 3 bases at V and 4 bases at J, with 17 bases between. Germline-derived CDR1 and CDR2 are SGHRS and YFSETQ. For the CDR3, the DNA is TGCGCCAGCAGCTCCCGGGGCGCAGGGGTATACAATGAGCAGTTCTTC. Protein product: CASSSRGAGVYNEQFF. The full variable domain, with the rest looked up from reference TRBV5-1 and TRBJ2-1, is KAGVTQTPRYLIKTRGQQVTLSCSPISGHRSVSWYQQTPGQGLQFLFEYFSETQRNKGNFPGRFSGRQFSNSRSEMNVSTLELGDSALYLCASSSRGAGVYNEQFFGPGTRLTVL.

CDR3 sequence: CASSETGQGAGYNEQFF. CDR3 in DNA: TGTGCCAGCAGTGAAACAGGACAGGGGGCAGGCTACAATGAGCAGTTCTTC. The V call is TRBV6-1, the J call TRBJ2-1; 11 positions agree with TRBD1. From germline, CDR1 is MNHNS and CDR2 SASEGT. This CDR3 is built from 17 residues. Unmatched junction bases numbered 6, after V lost 2 bases and J lost 3 bases.

The chain is built from TRBV6-6 and TRBJ2-5; 8 positions match TRBD1. J was trimmed by 4 bases and V by 4 bases; bases with no gene match: 8. The CDR3 spans 15 residues. Germline loops: CDR1 MNHNY, CDR2 SVGAGI (reference sequence). The CDR3 reads CASSFVTGGIETQYF. The CDR3 nucleotides are TGTGCCAGCAGTTTCGTAACAGGGGGGATAGAGACCCAGTACTTC.

This chain uses TRBV6-5 with TRBJ1-1; 7 positions match TRBD1. CDR1 is MNHEY, CDR2 SVGAGI, per germline. V shed 6 bases, J shed 3 bases, and the junction held 7 bases outside the gene matches. The CDR3 is 14 residues long. This chain's CDR3 is CASRRQGMDTEAFF. The CDR3 bases are TGTGCCAGCAGGAGACAGGGTATGGACACTGAAGCTTTCTTT.

This chain links TRBV7-2 with TRBJ2-2, with a possible D match to TRBD1 (7 bases). Germline CDR1 and CDR2: SGHTA and FQGNSA. V gave up 6 bases and J gave up 6 bases, with 17 bases separating them. CDR3 length: 15 amino acids. CDR3 nucleotides: TGTGCCAGCAGACAGGGGCGGGGTTGGGCCGGGGAGCTGTTTTTT. Amino acid sequence: CASRQGRGWAGELFF. The entire variable domain, with the rest obtained from reference TRBV7-2 and TRBJ2-2, is as follows: GAGVSQSPSNKVTEKGKDVELRCDPISGHTALYWYRQSLGQGLEFLIYFQGNSAPDKSGLPSDRFSAERTGGSVSTLTIQRTQQEDSAVYLCASRQGRGWAGELFFGEGSRLTVL.

For this clone: Sequence at one end of the junction differs from germline and may be a read error. The genes are TRBV7-7 and TRBJ2-1; 14 bases line up with TRBD2. CDR1 is SSHAT and CDR2 is FNYEAQ in the germline V gene (reference sequence). The CDR3 has 16 residues. CDR3 bases: TGTGCTAGCAGCCGAGGGACTAGCGGGAGTATAAATGAGCAGTTCTTC. It is translated as CASSRGTSGSINEQFF.

This CDR3 is CASSLSRQGGQPQHF. The CDR3 bases are TGTGCCAGCAGCTTATCCCGGCAGGGGGGTCAGCCCCAGCATTTT. The chain joins TRBV5-6 to TRBJ1-5, with 7 nucleotides matching TRBD1. This CDR3 has 15 residues. V gave up 2 bases and J gave up 6 bases; unmatched junction bases: 8. Looked up from germline, CDR1 is SGHDT and CDR2 is YYEEEE.

Of note for this clone: At one end the junction does not follow the germline gene, possibly because of a read error. The chain links TRBV7-6 to TRBJ2-1, with no clear D. Per germline, CDR1 SGHVS and CDR2 FNYEAQ. This CDR3 is built from 13 residues. In nucleotides, the CDR3 is TGTGCCAGCACCTTAGACCCAGATAATGAGCAGTTCTTC. Residues: CASTLDPDNEQFF. Using reference TRBV7-6 and TRBJ2-1 for the parts outside the CDR3, the full variable domain is GAGVSQSPRYKVTKRGQDVALRCDPISGHVSLYWYRQALGQGPEFLTYFNYEAQQDKSGLPNDRFSAERPEGSISTLTIQRTEQRDSAMYRCASTLDPDNEQFFGPGTRLTVL.

In DNA form, the CDR3 reads TGTGCCAGCTCATCCCGGGGAAAGGCTTTCTTT. Translated: CASSSRGKAFF. The genes are TRBV18 and TRBJ1-1; D unclear. CDR1 is KGHSH and CDR2 is LQKENI in the germline V gene. CDR3 length: 11 amino acids. Trimming took off 5 bases at V and 11 bases at J, with 12 bases between the two ends.

The chain employs TRBV5-1 and TRBJ2-7; 8 bases agree with TRBD1. There are 14 residues in the CDR3. The V segment lost 4 bases and the J segment 0 bases; nucleotides outside the gene matches: 3. Germline-derived CDR1 and CDR2 are SGHRS and YFSETQ. The CDR3 nucleotides are TGCGCCAGCAGCCCGGACAGGGACTCCTACGAGCAGTACTTC. Translated: CASSPDRDSYEQYF.

V is TRBV18 and J is TRBJ2-1; no reliable D call. CDR3 length: 15 residues. V lost 2 bases, J lost 4 bases, and 12 bases lay in between. In germline, CDR1 is KGHSH, CDR2 LQKENI. The CDR3 nucleotides are TGTGCCAGCTCACCAAGCGCTCCGTCATACAATGAGCAGTTCTTC. Translating gives CASSPSAPSYNEQFF.